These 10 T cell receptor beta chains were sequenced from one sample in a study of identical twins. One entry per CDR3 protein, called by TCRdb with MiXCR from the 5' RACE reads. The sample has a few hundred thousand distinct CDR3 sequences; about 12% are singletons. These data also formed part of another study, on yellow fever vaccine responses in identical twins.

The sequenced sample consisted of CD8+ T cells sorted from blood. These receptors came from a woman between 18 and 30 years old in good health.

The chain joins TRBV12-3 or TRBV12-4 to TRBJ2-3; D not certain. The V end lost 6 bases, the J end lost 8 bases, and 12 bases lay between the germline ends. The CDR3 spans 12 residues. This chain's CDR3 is CASSPDRGTQYF. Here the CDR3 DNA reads TGTGCCAGCAGCCCAGATAGAGGTACGCAGTATTTT.

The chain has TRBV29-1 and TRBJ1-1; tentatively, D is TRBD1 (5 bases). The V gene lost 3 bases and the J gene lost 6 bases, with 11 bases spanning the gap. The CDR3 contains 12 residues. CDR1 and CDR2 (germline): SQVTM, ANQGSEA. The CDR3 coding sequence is TGCAGCGTTGACCCTCGGACATCTGAAGCTTTCTTT. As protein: CSVDPRTSEAFF.

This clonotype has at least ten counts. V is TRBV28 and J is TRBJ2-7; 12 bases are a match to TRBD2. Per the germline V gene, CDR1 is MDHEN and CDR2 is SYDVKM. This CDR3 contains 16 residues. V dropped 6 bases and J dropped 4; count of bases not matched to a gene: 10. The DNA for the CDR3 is TGTGCCAGCAGCCCCAAGCCAACTAGCGGGAGGTACGAGCAGTACTTC. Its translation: CASSPKPTSGRYEQYF.

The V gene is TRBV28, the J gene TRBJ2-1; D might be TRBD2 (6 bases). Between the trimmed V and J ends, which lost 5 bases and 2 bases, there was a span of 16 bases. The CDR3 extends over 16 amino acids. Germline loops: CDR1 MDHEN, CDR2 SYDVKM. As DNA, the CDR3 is TGTGCCAGCAGTAGCGGGCTGGGTCAGACCTACAATGAGCAGTTCTTC. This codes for CASSSGLGQTYNEQFF.

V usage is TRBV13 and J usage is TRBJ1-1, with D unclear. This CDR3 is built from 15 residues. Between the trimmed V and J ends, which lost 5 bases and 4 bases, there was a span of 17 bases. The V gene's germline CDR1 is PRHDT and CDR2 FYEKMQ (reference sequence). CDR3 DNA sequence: TGTGCCAGCAGCAACCGCCCGGGGATCGGCACTGAAGCTTTCTTT. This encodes CASSNRPGIGTEAFF.

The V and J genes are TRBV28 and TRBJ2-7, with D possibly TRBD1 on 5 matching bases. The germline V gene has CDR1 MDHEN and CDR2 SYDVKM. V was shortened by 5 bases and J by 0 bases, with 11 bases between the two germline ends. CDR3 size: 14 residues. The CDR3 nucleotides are TGTGCCAGCAGTGTCTACAGGCACTCCTACGAGCAGTACTTC. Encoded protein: CASSVYRHSYEQYF.

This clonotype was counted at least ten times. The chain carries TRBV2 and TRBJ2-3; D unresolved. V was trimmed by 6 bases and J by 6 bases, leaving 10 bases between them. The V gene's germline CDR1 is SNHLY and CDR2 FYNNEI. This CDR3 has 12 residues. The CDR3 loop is CASSPRADTQYF. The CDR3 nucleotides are TGTGCCAGCAGCCCTCGGGCGGATACGCAGTATTTT. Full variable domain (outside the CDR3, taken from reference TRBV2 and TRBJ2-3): EPEVTQTPSHQVTQMGQEVILRCVPISNHLYFYWYRQILGQKVEFLVSFYNNEISEKSEIFDDQFSVERPDGSNFTLKIRSTKLEDSAMYFCASSPRADTQYFGPGTRLTVL.

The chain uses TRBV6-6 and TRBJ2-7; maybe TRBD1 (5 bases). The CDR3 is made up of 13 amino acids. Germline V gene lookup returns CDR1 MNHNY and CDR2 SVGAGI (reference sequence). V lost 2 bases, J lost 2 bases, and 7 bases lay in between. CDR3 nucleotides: TGTGCCAGCAGTTACGGGGCACCCTACGAGCAGTACGTC. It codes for CASSYGAPYEQYV.

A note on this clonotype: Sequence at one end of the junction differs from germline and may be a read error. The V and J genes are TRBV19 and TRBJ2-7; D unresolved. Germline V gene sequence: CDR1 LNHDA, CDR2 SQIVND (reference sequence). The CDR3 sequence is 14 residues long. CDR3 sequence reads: CASSIIPGAYERYF. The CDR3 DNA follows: TGTGCCAGTAGTATAATTCCGGGTGCCTACGAGCGGTACTTC.

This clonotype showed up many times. CDR3 nucleotide sequence: TGTGCCAGCAGCCAAGAACTAGCGGTCTCCTACAATGAGCAGTTCTTC. Protein sequence: CASSQELAVSYNEQFF. V and J are TRBV4-2 and TRBJ2-1, with 8 positions matching TRBD2. The ends lost 0 bases at V and 0 bases at J; junction bases unmatched: 1. Looked up from germline, CDR1 is LGHNA and CDR2 is YNFKEQ. The CDR3 sequence is 16 residues long.